Listed below are T cell receptor beta chains from one sample, sequenced in a study of cytomegalovirus exposure and HLA in healthy donors. The assay was immunoSEQ multiplex PCR, and TCRdb's table has in-frame clones only and misses some. This sample's table reports fewer than 45,000 clones. Sequenced: PBMCs. These receptors were taken from a woman in her 30s in good health and CMV-seronegative. The CDR3 runs from the conserved cysteine through the conserved F or W. D genes are given only for firm matches.

TRBJ1-5 | 13 | - | TRBV4-3 | CASSQGENQPQHF
TRBJ2-1 | 15 | TRBD2 | TRBV9 | CASSVAPSGINEQFF
TRBJ1-2 | 13 | TRBD1 | TRBV6-5 | CASSLRDRGGYTF
TRBJ1-6 | 15 | - | TRBV30 | CAWSVPDSGSSPLHF
TRBJ2-7 | 14 | - | TRBV6-1 | CASKGKAHSYEQYF
TRBJ1-1 | 13 | - | TRBV15 | CATSREGNTEAFF
TRBJ2-2 | 16 | - | TRBV9 | CASSVYSGTNTGELFF
TRBJ1-2 | 13 | - | TRBV25-1 | CASSPDGIWGYTF
TRBJ1-2 | 13 | - | TRBV29-1 | CSVESGRVYGYTF
TRBJ2-7 | 14 | TRBD2 | TRBV7-9 | CASSGTSGPYEQYF
TRBJ1-1 | 16 | - | TRBV18 | CASSPREAATNTEAFF
TRBJ2-5 | 15 | - | TRBV5-6 | CASSYRVAGKETQYF
TRBJ2-6 | 18 | TRBD1 | TRBV11-2 | CASSSLTGKGSGANVLTF
TRBJ2-3 | 17 | TRBD2 | TRBV18 | CASSPARDSGRRNTQYF
TRBJ2-2 | 17 | TRBD2 | TRBV11-1 | CASSPRTSGRFTGELFF
TRBJ2-3 | 17 | TRBD2 | TRBV28 | CASSSTTGTSITDTQYF
TRBJ2-7 | 15 | TRBD2 | TRBV29-1 | CSVEGVSGIAYEQYF
TRBJ2-7 | 15 | - | TRBV10-3 | CAISDSGGLAYEQYF
TRBJ1-5 | 15 | TRBD1 | TRBV30 | CAWSLTGGPNQPQHF
TRBJ2-1 | 16 | TRBD2 | TRBV5-1 | CASSAGLAGGYNEQFF
TRBJ2-7 | 14 | - | TRBV5-6 | CASSGLRHPYEQYF
TRBJ1-5 | 14 | TRBD1 | TRBV28 | CASSLQGENQPQHF
TRBJ2-6 | 14 | - | TRBV30 | CAWESGSGANVLTF
TRBJ2-3 | 16 | TRBD2 | TRBV7-2 | CASSLGGGRATDTQYF
TRBJ1-1 | 13 | - | TRBV27 | CASSLNRYTEAFF
TRBJ1-4 | 14 | TRBD1 | TRBV29-1 | CSVHRGSTNEKLFF
TRBJ2-7 | 15 | - | TRBV5-4 | CASSSPGTKGYEQYF
TRBJ1-2 | 14 | - | TRBV30 | CAWGRGGHYYGYTF
TRBJ2-1 | 15 | TRBD2 | TRBV19 | CASRRTSGSDNEQFF
TRBJ2-7 | 12 | - | TRBV29-1 | CSVGGPSYEQYF
TRBJ2-7 | 16 | - | TRBV4-3 | CASSQDRGIPSYEQYF
TRBJ1-1 | 14 | - | TRBV19 | CASSIASGGTEAFF
TRBJ1-5 | 16 | TRBD1 | TRBV28 | CASRGRDRGLGQPQHF
TRBJ1-1 | 13 | TRBD1 | TRBV19 | CVTRDRGNTEAFF
TRBJ1-2 | 15 | - | TRBV28 | CASSPMTSSNYGYTF
TRBJ2-7 | 15 | TRBD2 | TRBV4-3 | CASSQGLAGSYEQYF
TRBJ1-2 | 13 | - | TRBV11-2 | CASSSSSGYGYTF
TRBJ1-4 | 16 | TRBD1 | TRBV4-1 | CASSQVRQGLGEKLFF
TRBJ2-3 | 15 | TRBD1 | TRBV18 | CASSPQGQGGDTQYF
TRBJ2-1 | 14 | - | TRBV5-6 | CASVGWPADNEQFF
TRBJ1-5 | 11 | - | TRBV28 | CASSFGQPQHF